In this sample, the clone carrying this T cell receptor (beta chain) turned up once. Its antigen is not identified. V was pared by 7 bases and J by 1 base, with 12 bases of the junction left unmatched. From germline, CDR1 is SGHTA and CDR2 FQGNSA. This CDR3 region has 16 residues. PCR employed 60 Vbeta and 13 Jbeta primers. Data came from immunoSEQ multiplex PCR; TCRdb stores just in-frame clones and leaves some out. The sample lists tens of thousands of clones, about 85% seen once, with around 8% in the top ten. These data come from a study of cytomegalovirus exposure and HLA in healthy donors. Study-level points and caveats: Near-uniform donor sequencing depth was presumed by presence/absence analyses. An analysis done earlier found most TCR beta V segments productive about 87% or about 30% of the time. Using a false discovery rate of 0.05, a later analysis showed that roughly 16,000 TCR beta sequences were associated with HLA alleles. An Asian-associated ancestry cluster reportedly showed fewer N-insertions than the approximately 630-donor mean in a later analysis.

The genes are TRBV7-2 and TRBJ1-2, with TRBD1 matching over 7 bases. Sequencing used PBMCs. The clonotype was recovered from a woman between 40 and 55 years old in good health and CMV-seropositive. The CDR3 region is CASTPGQRRVNYGYTF. The CDR3 nucleotides read TGTGCCAGCACGCCGGGACAGAGAAGAGTTAACTATGGCTACACCTTC.